This TCR beta chain was recovered during a study of CD8 T cells in Susac syndrome (dated by TCRdb to between 2018 and 2020). Some background on the complete study: Of the Susac syndrome patients who were sequenced, eight were in clinical remission while roughly six had clinically active disease. At the time of blood withdrawal, Susac syndrome patients were either therapy-naive, taking corticosteroids (with some also receiving IVIg), or on IVIg alone. Repertoire sequencing was used to test whether CD8+ T cell activation and differentiation in Susac syndrome was antigen driven. The study at large found these results: In the CD4+ T cell repertoire of Susac syndrome patients, clonal expansion was not detected. The number of individuals in the TCR sequencing and HLA analysis was recognized as being relatively small.

RNA was extracted using the RNeasy kit, and about 0.45 to 1 ug of the RNA was reverse transcribed with random hexamers. The immunoSEQ multiplex PCR assay, covering 54 Vbeta and 13 Jbeta segments, was used to amplify TCR beta CDR3 regions. PCR amplification bias was corrected using a synthetic template baseline for primer optimization and computational correction. The paper's data handling went like this. Reads were annotated to V, D and J genes according to IMGT and were analyzed with immunoSEQ Analyzer, with only productive sequences retained. Clonality was calculated as one minus the Shannon entropy normalized by log2 of the number of productive unique sequences. For each patient and control, public and private clones were evaluated within the 100 most prevalent clones. A clone was defined as Susac-specific if it was absent from the healthy and MS cohorts, from approximately 980 published viral clones and from other ImmuneACCESS disease sequences. TCRdb reanalyzed the raw reads on its own, using fastp at Q25 for trimming and MiXCR for clone calling, and kept in-frame beta chains. CDR3 protein duplicates are merged, each entry listing the most common genes and DNA. TCRdb assigned the V and J calls; the authors' analysis was not used. Present in this sample are just over 150,000 distinct CDR3 sequences, around 95% of which were seen just once. The ten largest clones represent about 0.17% of the sample.

The germline V gene encodes CDR1 SQVTM and CDR2 ANQGSEA. The germline V end is reduced by 6 bases and the J end by 3 bases; junction bases left unmatched: 13. The CDR3 goes from the cysteine to the phenylalanine over 15 residues. CDR3 DNA only is kept here, 45 bases in frame from base 1. To note about this clonotype: This clone's antigen is unknown. Base qualities were left out, and no much larger clone turns up one base away.

Peripheral blood CD8+ and CD4+ T cells from healthy donors, Susac syndrome patients and multiple sclerosis patients were profiled using high-throughput TCR beta sequencing. Susac syndrome patients met recently defined diagnostic criteria for definite or probable disease. Bulk CD8+ and CD4+ T cells were purified by magnetic negative isolation, whereas CD8+ TEMRA cells were enriched by FACS. Blood was drawn into EDTA tubes, processed within 24 hours, and PBMCs were isolated by density gradient centrifugation. PBMCs intended for TCR sequencing were cryopreserved in liquid nitrogen and thawed later in a water bath at 37 degrees C. The sorted or isolated CD4+, CD8+ and CD8+ TEMRA cells had a purity of 90% or higher.

The source of this sequence is a human donor with Susac syndrome. The chain was built from TRBV29-1 and TRBJ1-1; 7 nucleotides in the junction match TRBD1. The sample consisted of CD4+ T cells from PBMCs. CDR3 region: CSVRGAAGGDTEAFF. The nucleotide sequence is given as TGCAGCGTCCGCGGAGCGGCAGGGGGGGACACTGAAGCTTTCTTT.